A selection of T cell receptor beta chains follows, all from one sample in a study of control samples from healthy donors and cancer patients. TCRdb keeps only in-frame clones here, not all; method: immunoSEQ multiplex PCR. The sample includes 400,000 to 500,000 clones, 90% of them seen just once. Sequenced input: PBMCs. Receptors originate from a man between 40 and 49 years old with head and neck cancer. The CDR3 runs from the conserved cysteine through the conserved F or W. A D gene is named only where the DNA matches it firmly. Clone size is not always given. Where it is, it says once, few, many or a class for expanded clones.

v_call	cdr3_length	j_call	clone_size	d_call	cdr3_aa	cdr3_nt
TRBV19	14	TRBJ2-1	.	.	CASSATSSYNEQFF	TGTGCCAGTAGTGCGACAAGCTCCTACAATGAGCAGTTCTTC
TRBV9	15	TRBJ2-2	.	.	CASSVDLKGTGELFF	TGTGCCAGCAGCGTAGATCTTAAGGGAACCGGGGAGCTGTTTTTT
TRBV5-1	14	TRBJ2-7	.	.	CASSLRSLTYEQYF	TGCGCCAGCAGCTTGAGGAGCCTGACCTACGAGCAGTACTTC
TRBV19	17	TRBJ1-1	.	.	CASSTPLWGRADTEAFF	TGTGCCAGTAGTACCCCTTTATGGGGGCGGGCGGACACTGAAGCTTTCTTT
TRBV11-2	16	TRBJ2-7	many	.	CASRPVTGSSSYEQYF	TGTGCCAGCAGACCCGTGACAGGCTCTAGCTCCTACGAGCAGTACTTC
TRBV27	13	TRBJ2-7	.	.	CASSSSHGYEQYF	TGTGCCAGCAGTTCCTCCCATGGCTACGAGCAGTACTTC
TRBV6-1	15	TRBJ1-1	.	.	CASSEGDTTGTEAFF	TGTGCCAGCAGTGAAGGTGACACCACAGGTACTGAAGCTTTCTTT
TRBV5-1	15	TRBJ1-1	.	.	CASSLEGTVNTEAFF	TGCGCCAGCAGCTTGGAAGGGACTGTGAACACTGAAGCTTTCTTT
TRBV28	13	TRBJ2-7	.	.	CASTDPLAYEQYF	TGTGCCAGCACAGACCCATTGGCCTACGAGCAGTACTTC
TRBV27	16	TRBJ2-1	.	.	CASSPDSYLSYNEQFF	TGTGCCAGCAGTCCCGACAGCTACTTATCCTACAATGAGCAGTTCTTC
TRBV2	12	TRBJ2-5	few	.	CASEKRGETQYF	TGTGCCAGCGAAAAACGAGGAGAGACCCAGTACTTC
TRBV27	12	TRBJ2-7	.	TRBD1	CASGDSHYEQYF	TGTGCCAGCGGGGACAGCCACTACGAGCAGTACTTC
TRBV29-1	12	TRBJ1-3	.	.	CSVGSTGNTIYF	TGCAGCGTTGGATCAACTGGAAACACCATATATTTT
TRBV5-1	14	TRBJ2-1	.	.	CASSFLDQVSEQFF	TGCGCCAGCAGCTTCCTCGACCAGGTTAGTGAGCAGTTCTTC
TRBV13	19	TRBJ2-2	.	TRBD2	CASSYRARTSGTYTGELFF	TGTGCCAGCAGCTACAGAGCCCGGACTAGCGGGACCTACACCGGGGAGCTGTTTTTT
TRBV18	13	TRBJ1-5	.	.	CASSPQGDQPQHF	TGCGCCAGCTCACCTCAGGGAGATCAGCCCCAGCATTTT
TRBV6-5	13	TRBJ2-1	.	.	CASSYRVYNEQFF	TGTGCCAGCAGTTACCGGGTCTACAATGAGCAGTTCTTC
TRBV6-2/TRBV6-3	14	TRBJ2-7	.	TRBD2	CASSKSGGAYEQYF	TGTGCCAGCAGTAAAAGCGGGGGGGCCTACGAGCAGTACTTC
TRBV7-2	14	TRBJ1-6	.	.	CASSLLGQYSPLHF	TGTGCCAGCAGCTTACTCGGGCAGTATTCACCCCTCCACTTT
TRBV28	17	TRBJ1-4	.	.	CASSFPPSAGGNEKLFF	TGTGCCAGCAGTTTCCCCCCATCGGCAGGAGGTAATGAAAAACTGTTTTTT
TRBV28	14	TRBJ1-4	.	.	CASCERPLSEKLFF	TGTGCCAGCTGCGAGAGACCGCTCTCAGAAAAACTGTTTTTT
TRBV6-5	13	TRBJ2-7	.	TRBD1	CASSRGQGLEQYF	TGTGCCAGCAGCCGCGGACAGGGGCTCGAGCAGTACTTC
TRBV5-1	16	TRBJ1-2	.	TRBD1	CASSLTAGTGGSGYTF	TGCGCCAGCAGCTTGACCGCGGGGACAGGGGGCAGTGGCTACACCTTC
TRBV24-1	13	TRBJ1-5	.	.	CATSGGSNQPQHF	TGTGCCACCAGTGGTGGTAGCAATCAGCCCCAGCATTTT
TRBV9	17	TRBJ1-2	.	.	CASSSPTWDTLNYGYTF	TGTGCCAGCAGTTCACCCACCTGGGACACCCTAAACTATGGCTACACCTTC
TRBV2	15	TRBJ1-6	.	.	CASSESGRSNSPLHF	TGTGCCAGCAGTGAAAGCGGACGTTCGAATTCACCCCTCCACTTT
TRBV19	13	TRBJ2-7	.	.	CASSINGRGEQYF	TGTGCCAGTAGTATCAACGGGAGAGGGGAGCAGTACTTC
TRBV20-1	10	TRBJ2-1	.	.	CSAAPDEQFF	TGCAGTGCGGCGCCGGATGAGCAGTTCTTC
TRBV7-3	14	TRBJ2-2	once	TRBD1	CASSPDRDIGELFF	TGTGCCAGCAGCCCCGACAGGGATATCGGGGAGCTGTTTTTT
TRBV7-9	15	TRBJ2-7	.	.	CASSLTQGRSYEQYF	TGTGCCAGCAGCTTAACTCAGGGGAGATCCTACGAGCAGTACTTC
TRBV2	13	TRBJ1-1	.	.	CASRLGFGTEAFF	TGTGCCAGCAGACTGGGTTTTGGGACTGAAGCTTTCTTT
TRBV4-1	13	TRBJ2-2	.	.	CASSQGWAGELFF	TGCGCCAGCAGCCAAGGGTGGGCCGGGGAGCTGTTTTTT
TRBV19	13	TRBJ1-3	.	.	CASAQGAGNTIYF	TGTGCCAGTGCACAGGGAGCTGGAAACACCATATATTTT
TRBV6-6	16	TRBJ2-1	few	TRBD2	CASSLAGAPSTNEQFF	TGTGCCAGCAGTTTAGCGGGGGCTCCATCCACCAATGAGCAGTTCTTC
TRBV28	17	TRBJ1-1	few	TRBD1	CASRVRGPRLSSTEAFF	TGTGCCAGCAGGGTCAGGGGGCCTCGCCTTTCTAGCACTGAAGCTTTCTTT
TRBV2	14	TRBJ1-2	.	TRBD1	CASREIGTAYGYTF	TGTGCCAGCAGGGAGATTGGGACAGCCTATGGCTACACCTTC
TRBV7-9	13	TRBJ2-3	.	.	CASSFFVLDTQYF	TGTGCCAGCAGCTTTTTTGTTCTAGATACGCAGTATTTT
TRBV7-8	15	TRBJ2-7	.	.	CASSFITGISYEQYF	TGTGCCAGCAGCTTCATTACAGGGATATCCTACGAGCAGTACTTC
TRBV19	13	TRBJ1-1	.	.	CASSAQTHTEAFF	TGTGCCAGTAGTGCACAGACCCACACTGAAGCTTTCTTT
TRBV3-1/TRBV3-2	12	TRBJ2-2	.	.	CASSAQNRELFF	TGTGCCAGCAGCGCCCAAAACCGGGAGCTGTTTTTT
TRBV7-7	15	TRBJ2-1	.	.	CASSLGDGALREQFF	TGTGCTAGCAGCTTAGGGGACGGCGCCTTAAGGGAGCAGTTCTTC
TRBV7-2	13	TRBJ2-5	.	.	CASSLLNSETQYF	TGTGCCAGCAGCCTTCTTAATTCCGAGACCCAGTACTTC
TRBV3-1/TRBV3-2	15	TRBJ2-7	.	TRBD2	CASSRTSGRADEQYF	TGTGCCAGCAGCCGTACTAGCGGGAGGGCCGACGAGCAGTACTTC
TRBV28	14	TRBJ2-2	.	.	CASSLVAVTGELFF	TGTGCCAGCAGTTTAGTAGCTGTTACCGGGGAGCTGTTTTTT
TRBV24-1	18	TRBJ2-3	.	TRBD1	CATSDSIGQGAVTDTQYF	TGTGCCACCAGTGATTCCATCGGACAGGGGGCGGTCACAGATACGCAGTATTTT
TRBV5-6	13	TRBJ2-1	.	.	CASSFAGRNEQFF	TGTGCCAGCAGCTTTGCGGGCCGCAATGAGCAGTTCTTC
TRBV27	16	TRBJ1-1	.	.	CASSLDGRGPNTEAFF	TGTGCCAGCAGTCTTGATGGCAGGGGTCCGAACACTGAAGCTTTCTTT
TRBV18	14	TRBJ2-2	.	TRBD1	CASSPGQDTGELFF	TGTGCCAGCTCACCGGGACAGGACACCGGGGAGCTGTTTTTT
TRBV20-1	18	TRBJ2-6	.	TRBD1	CSASNFRQGKSGANVLTF	TGCAGTGCTAGTAACTTTAGACAGGGTAAATCTGGGGCCAACGTCCTGACTTTC
TRBV29-1	12	TRBJ1-2	once	.	CSVAEGTYGYTF	TGCAGCGTTGCTGAGGGCACCTATGGCTACACCTTC
TRBV19	15	TRBJ1-5	once	TRBD1	CASSPDRGSHQPQHF	TGTGCCAGTAGCCCGGACAGGGGAAGCCATCAGCCCCAGCATTTT
TRBV9	15	TRBJ1-1	once	.	CASSVDTGGRTEAFF	TGTGCCAGCAGCGTAGATACGGGGGGGAGGACTGAAGCTTTCTTT
TRBV28	16	TRBJ2-7	.	TRBD2	CASSFPFSGSSYEQYF	TGTGCCAGCAGTTTCCCCTTTAGCGGGAGCTCCTACGAGCAGTACTTC